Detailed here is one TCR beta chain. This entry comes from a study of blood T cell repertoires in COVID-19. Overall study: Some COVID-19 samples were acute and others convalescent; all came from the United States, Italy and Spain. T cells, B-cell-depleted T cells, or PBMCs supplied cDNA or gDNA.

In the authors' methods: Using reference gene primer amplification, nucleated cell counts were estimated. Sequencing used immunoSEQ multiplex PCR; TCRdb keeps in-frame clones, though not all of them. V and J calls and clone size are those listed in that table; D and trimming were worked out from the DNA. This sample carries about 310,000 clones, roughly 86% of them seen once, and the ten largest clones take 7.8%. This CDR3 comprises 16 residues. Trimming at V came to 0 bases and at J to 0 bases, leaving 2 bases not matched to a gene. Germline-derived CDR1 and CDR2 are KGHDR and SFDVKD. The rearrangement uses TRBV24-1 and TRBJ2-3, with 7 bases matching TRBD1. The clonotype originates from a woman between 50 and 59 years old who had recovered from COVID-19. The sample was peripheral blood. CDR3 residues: CATSDLSRGSTDTQYF. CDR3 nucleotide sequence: TGTGCCACCAGTGATTTGAGCAGGGGGAGCACAGATACGCAGTATTTT.